The present T cell receptor beta chain was sequenced within a study of cytomegalovirus exposure and HLA in healthy donors. The length of the CDR3 is 15 residues. V lost 2 bases and J lost 4; bases outside the gene matches: 5. The germline CDR1 and CDR2 sequences are MNHEY and SMNVEV (reference sequence). Concerning this clone: The antigen is unknown.

General study results and limits: Immune exposure information available was restricted to CMV serostatus.

It was with 60 Vbeta and 13 Jbeta primers that the PCR ran. Repertoires were generated with immunoSEQ multiplex PCR, while TCRdb's copy carries only in-frame clones and drops some. This table has 150,000 to 200,000 clones, almost 80% appearing once. The chain combines TRBV27 with TRBJ2-3; 8 bases are shared with TRBD2. This TCR came from a man between 18 and 29 years old in good health and CMV-seropositive. The specimen was PBMCs. CDR3 nucleotide sequence: TGTGCCAGCAGTTTAGTCCCGGGAGGGGCAGATACGCAGTATTTT. Its translation: CASSLVPGGADTQYF.